Following are 11 T cell receptor beta chains from one sample sequenced in a study of glioma-infiltrating T cells. The iRepertoire nested amplicon-rescue multiplex PCR amplified TCR alpha and beta CDR3s from RNA. In TCRdb, the multiplex PCR reads were re-called with MiXCR into one record per CDR3 protein. The sample has some 160,000 distinct CDR3 sequences; around 40% are singletons. The specimen sequenced was glioma tissue, nonneoplastic brain tissue, or PBMCs (not recorded which). Receptors originate from a human donor with low-grade glioma or glioblastoma, undergoing nonglioma brain surgery, or in good health (not recorded which).

For this clonotype: At one end, the junction sequence differs from germline, possibly due to a read error. CDR3 sequence: CASSEGPSGGVYEHYF. CDR3 in DNA: TGTGCCAGCAGCGAGGGCCCTTCGGGAGGGGTCTACGAGCATTACTTC. The chain carries TRBV3-1 and TRBJ2-7; 8 bases are shared with TRBD2. Looked up from germline, CDR1 is LGHDT and CDR2 is YNNKEL (reference sequence). The CDR3 extends over 16 amino acids.

DNA of the CDR3: TGTGCCAGTAGTACCAGACTAGGGGAAGAGACCCAGTACTTC. Its translation: CASSTRLGEETQYF. The chain combines TRBV19 with TRBJ2-5; possibly TRBD2 for D (6 bases). CDR3 size: 14 residues. V lost 4 bases, J lost 3 bases, and 12 bases lay in between. Germline values: CDR1 LNHDA, CDR2 SQIVND (reference sequence).

In this sample, this clonotype turned up many times. The chain joins TRBV10-3 to TRBJ1-2; possible D gene TRBD1, 5 bases. CDR3 length: 13 residues. V was clipped by 6 bases and J by 4 bases, with 12 bases between them. Germline V CDR1 and CDR2: ENHRY, SYGVKD. The CDR3 nucleotides are TGTGCCATCAGCGCCGACAGAGCCTATGGCTACACCTTC. Translation gives CAISADRAYGYTF.

Comments on this clonotype: A much bigger clone sits one base away, suggesting this may be a read error. In this CDR3 the conserved last residue, phenylalanine or tryptophan, is missing, so a read error is likely. The chain joins TRBV28 to TRBJ1-2; no firm D call. In germline, CDR1 is MDHEN, CDR2 SYDVKM. CDR3 length: 14 residues. V was cut by 6 bases and J by 4 bases, with 15 bases left in between. The CDR3 reads CASSLAGGPYGYTI. CDR3 nucleotide sequence: TGTGCCAGCAGCTTAGCAGGCGGCCCCTATGGCTACACCATC.

This clonotype occurred many times. CDR3: CSAILGPLNEQFF. CDR3 sequence (DNA): TGCAGTGCTATCCTGGGGCCCCTGAATGAGCAGTTCTTC. The chain has TRBV20-1 and TRBJ2-1; possible D gene TRBD1, 5 bases. The CDR3 contains 13 residues. From germline, CDR1 is DFQATT and CDR2 SNEGSKA (reference sequence). The V end lost 4 bases, the J end lost 7 bases, and 14 bases lay between the germline ends.

A remark on this clonotype: This may be a read error, as it is one base from a much larger clone. V and J are TRBV20-1 and TRBJ2-2, with D perhaps matching TRBD1 (6 bases). Per germline, CDR1 DFQATT and CDR2 SNEGSKA (reference sequence). The CDR3 totals 14 residues. V shed 5 bases and J shed 4 bases, with 14 bases lying between them. CDR3 protein: CSAQGSPSTGELFF. CDR3 bases: TGCAGTGCTCAGGGGAGCCCGAGCACCGGGGAGCTGTTTTTT.

This clonotype was seen only a few times. This chain joins TRBV29-1 and TRBJ1-5; the D gene is possibly TRBD1 (6 bases). This CDR3 comprises 13 residues. V was trimmed by 4 bases and J by 1 base, leaving 8 bases between them. Germline V lookup: CDR1 SQVTM, CDR2 ANQGSEA. CDR3 loop: CSVGRGSNQPQHF. The CDR3, as DNA: TGCAGCGTTGGGAGGGGGAGCAATCAGCCCCAGCATTTT. Based on the CDR3 plus reference TRBV29-1 and TRBJ1-5, the full variable domain is SAVISQKPSRDICQRGTSLTIQCQVDSQVTMMFWYRQQPGQSLTLIATANQGSEATYESGFVIDKFPISRPNLTFSTLTVSNMSPEDSSIYLCSVGRGSNQPQHFGDGTRLSIL.

This clonotype was seen at least ten times. The gene calls are TRBV6-6 and TRBJ2-3, with D tentatively TRBD1 (6 bases). CDR3 length: 16 amino acids. CDR1 and CDR2 from the germline V gene are MNHNY and SVGAGI (reference sequence). With 2 bases removed from V and 1 base from J, the gap between germline ends came to 13 bases. This CDR3 reads CASSYGGQMGTDTQYF. DNA of the CDR3: TGTGCCAGCAGTTACGGGGGACAAATGGGCACAGATACGCAGTATTTT.

On this clonotype: An end of the junction differs from the germline gene, which may be a read error. CDR3: CASSIDPSGVNEQLF. In nucleotides, the CDR3 is TGTGCCAGTAGTATAGACCCTAGCGGGGTCAATGAGCAGCTCTTC. This chain joins TRBV19 and TRBJ2-1; 9 positions agree with TRBD2. Germline CDR1 LNHDA, CDR2 SQIVND (reference sequence). The CDR3 sequence is 15 residues long.

This clonotype was detected ten times or more. This sequence joins TRBV2 and TRBJ1-1, with a tentative D call TRBD1 (5 bases). V lost 4 bases to trimming and J lost 4 bases, with 13 bases between them. Germline assignment: CDR1 SNHLY and CDR2 FYNNEI. The CDR3 is 14 amino acids. The CDR3, as DNA: TGTGCCAGCAGTGCATCAGGGTTAACCACTGAAGCTTTCTTT. This codes for CASSASGLTTEAFF.

This chain links TRBV29-1 with TRBJ2-3; the match to TRBD2 covers 9 bases. Germline trimming cut 7 bases from V and 1 base from J; bases unmatched to any gene: 9. The CDR3 covers 15 residues. Germline CDR1 is SQVTM and CDR2 is ANQGSEA. In DNA, the CDR3 is TGCAGCGACGCGGGAGGGGGTGACGGCACAGATACGCAGTATTTT. Its protein product is CSDAGGGDGTDTQYF.